This TCR beta chain derives from a study of T cell therapy after organ transplantation. Study-level results: Nonresponder repertoires showed strong pretherapy expansions, barely changing post-therapy.

Generated by immunoSEQ multiplex PCR, the TCRdb table keeps only in-frame clones and is missing some. Found here are about 6,000 clones, just under 75% of them singletons; the top ten hold about 28%. Time point of the sample: 4-8 weeks after completion of therapy. As to this clone: What it binds is not known.

This CDR3 contains 13 residues. The V segment lost 1 base and the J segment 7 bases; nucleotides outside the gene matches: 3. Per the germline V gene, CDR1 is SEHNR and CDR2 is FQNEAQ (reference sequence). The receptor was isolated from a human patient who had received a solid organ transplant and had CMV disease. Some of the T cells might come from the graft donor. This specimen was CD8+ T cells from blood, taken after autologous CMV-specific T cell therapy. This chain links TRBV7-9 with TRBJ1-1; the match to TRBD1 covers 7 bases. For the CDR3, the DNA is TGTGCCAGCAGCTTAGGACAGGGAATTGAAGCTTTCTTT. This gives the protein CASSLGQGIEAFF.